The 11 T cell receptor beta chains below all came from one sample that was sequenced in a study of shared clonotypes between healthy human individuals. TCRdb keeps only in-frame clones here, not all; method: immunoSEQ multiplex PCR. The sample shows over 150,000 clones, around 63% of them seen only once. Sequences were obtained from memory CD4+ T cells sorted from blood. Subset here: CD45RA-negative fraction. These receptors came from a man aged 30 to 45 in good health.

The V gene is TRBV15, the J gene TRBJ1-4; 8 nucleotides align to TRBD1. The CDR3 contains 15 residues. Germline CDR1 LNHNV, CDR2 YYDKDF (reference sequence). Trimming removed 5 bases from V and 5 bases from J; junction bases left unmatched: 7. CDR3: CATSVDRGRNEKLFF. The CDR3 DNA reads TGTGCCACCAGCGTCGACAGGGGTCGAAATGAAAAACTGTTTTTT. The whole variable domain, remainder taken from reference TRBV15 and TRBJ1-4, is DAMVIQNPRYQVTQFGKPVTLSCSQTLNHNVMYWYQQKSSQAPKLLFHYYDKDFNNEADTPDNFQSRRPNTSFCFLDIRSPGLGDTAMYLCATSVDRGRNEKLFFGSGTQLSVL.

This clone appeared many times. This sequence joins TRBV6-5 and TRBJ2-5; TRBD1 aligns across 8 bases. This CDR3 is 13 amino acids long. Germline V lookup: CDR1 MNHEY, CDR2 SVGAGI. The CDR3 DNA follows: TGTGTCGTACGAGCAGGGGGCGCTGGGACCCAGTACTTC. This encodes CVVRAGGAGTQYF.

This clone was seen a few times. This chain joins TRBV2 and TRBJ1-2; D is unclear. The V gene lost 4 bases and the J gene lost 0 bases, with 6 bases spanning the gap. The CDR3 covers 13 residues. CDR1 and CDR2 from the germline V gene are SNHLY and FYNNEI. The CDR3 nucleotides read TGTGCCAGCAGTGGGGTCGCTAACTATGGCTACACCTTC. Translated: CASSGVANYGYTF.

This clone turned up a few times. The V call is TRBV19, the J call TRBJ2-3, with D hard to call. The germline V gene encodes CDR1 LNHDA and CDR2 SQIVND (reference sequence). The CDR3 has 12 amino acids. Trimming left V 3 bases short and J 5 bases short, with 6 bases between. CDR3 in amino acids: CASSIDVDTQYF. The CDR3 nucleotides are TGTGCCAGTAGTATCGATGTAGATACGCAGTATTTT. The full variable domain, in which reference TRBV19 and TRBJ2-3 provide the parts outside the CDR3, is DGGITQSPKYLFRKEGQNVTLSCEQNLNHDAMYWYRQDPGQGLRLIYYSQIVNDFQKGDIAEGYSVSREKKESFPLTVTSAQKNPTAFYLCASSIDVDTQYFGPGTRLTVL.

To note about this clone: A junction boundary mismatches the germline segment, possibly from a read error. The rearrangement joins TRBV28 to TRBJ2-7; D is tentatively TRBD1 or TRBD2 (6 bases each). The CDR3 length is 13 residues. Per the germline V gene, CDR1 is MDHEN and CDR2 is SYDVKM. CDR3 DNA: TGTGCCAGCAGCCCCAGTGGGGGGCAAGGGCTCGGTTTC. This sequence encodes CASSPSGGQGLGF.

This rearrangement joins TRBV29-1 to TRBJ1-1, with D possibly being TRBD1 (5 bases). V was shortened by 4 bases and J by 1 base, with 10 bases between the two germline ends. Germline V lookup: CDR1 SQVTM, CDR2 ANQGSEA. The CDR3 has 13 residues. The CDR3 sequence is CSVGSGPNTEAFF. The DNA of the CDR3 is TGCAGCGTTGGCTCGGGACCGAACACTGAAGCTTTCTTT.

CDR3 protein: CASSLGLAGGQETQYF. The CDR3 nucleotides read TGTGCCAGCAGCCTCGGACTAGCGGGGGGCCAAGAGACCCAGTACTTC. The chain recombines TRBV7-8 with TRBJ2-5; TRBD2 matches at 14 bases. J was trimmed by 1 base and V by 5 bases; bases with no gene match: 3. CDR1 and CDR2 from the germline V gene are SGHVS and FQNEAQ. CDR3 size: 16 residues. The full variable domain, its missing parts supplied by reference TRBV7-8 and TRBJ2-5, is GAGVSQSPRYKVAKRGQDVALRCDPISGHVSLFWYQQALGQGPEFLTYFQNEAQLDKSGLPSDRFFAERPEGSVSTLKIQRTQQEDSAVYLCASSLGLAGGQETQYFGPGTRLLVL.

This chain uses TRBV10-3 with TRBJ2-1, with 11 bases aligning to TRBD2. The J segment lost 4 bases and the V segment lost 7 bases, leaving 18 bases of the junction unmatched. The CDR3 totals 19 residues. The germline CDR1 and CDR2 sequences are ENHRY and SYGVKD. This CDR3 is CAIMADGTSGTTRYNEQFF. The CDR3 DNA sequence: TGTGCCATCATGGCCGATGGGACTAGCGGTACTACAAGGTACAATGAGCAGTTCTTC.

The chain employs TRBV5-1 and TRBJ2-4, with D uncertain. Germline lookup yields CDR1 SGHRS and CDR2 YFSETQ. This CDR3 region has 12 residues. Deletions cut 5 bases from V and 9 bases from J, with 12 bases between. The CDR3 nucleotides read TGCGCCAGCAGTTCCGAGTTTAGCATTCAGTACTTC. This sequence encodes CASSSEFSIQYF. Based on the CDR3 plus reference TRBV5-1 and TRBJ2-4, the full variable domain is KAGVTQTPRYLIKTRGQQVTLSCSPISGHRSVSWYQQTPGQGLQFLFEYFSETQRNKGNFPGRFSGRQFSNSRSEMNVSTLELGDSALYLCASSSEFSIQYFGAGTRLSVL.

V is TRBV6-5 and J is TRBJ2-3, with 8 bases identical to TRBD1. Germline-derived CDR1 and CDR2 are MNHEY and SVGAGI. The CDR3 covers 15 residues. Germline trimming cut 6 bases from V and 5 bases from J; bases unmatched to any gene: 10. The CDR3: CASREQGARRDTQYF. CDR3 nucleotides: TGTGCCAGCAGGGAGCAGGGGGCGCGTAGAGATACGCAGTATTTT.

The genes are TRBV5-4 and TRBJ2-6, with TRBD2 identical over 16 bases. The V gene's germline CDR1 is SGHNT and CDR2 YYREEE (reference sequence). Trimming removed 5 bases from V and 4 bases from J; junction bases left unmatched: 6. The CDR3 length is 18 residues. CDR3 sequence reads: CASSSPGLAGGGANVLTF. CDR3 DNA sequence: TGTGCCAGCAGTTCCCCGGGACTAGCGGGAGGGGGGGCCAACGTCCTGACTTTC.